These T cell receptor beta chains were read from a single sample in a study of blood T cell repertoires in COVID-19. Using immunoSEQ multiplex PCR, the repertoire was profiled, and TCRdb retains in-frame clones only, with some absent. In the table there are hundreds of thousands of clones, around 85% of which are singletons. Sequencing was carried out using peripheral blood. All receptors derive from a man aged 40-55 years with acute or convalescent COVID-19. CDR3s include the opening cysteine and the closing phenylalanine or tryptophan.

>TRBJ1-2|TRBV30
CACPARDRGDYGYTF
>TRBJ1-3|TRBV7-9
CASSSRVTGNTIYF
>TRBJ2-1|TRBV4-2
CASSQDRQRGYNEQFF
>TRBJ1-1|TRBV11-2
CASSFGQGSALAEAFF
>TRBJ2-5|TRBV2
CASSEGRNGETQYF
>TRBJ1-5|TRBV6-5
CASSYDRDRGAQHF
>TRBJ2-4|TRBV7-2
CASSLGIERRLAKNIQYF
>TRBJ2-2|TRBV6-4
CASSEDRFSNTGELFF
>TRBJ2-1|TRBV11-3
CASSLESAGGYNEQFF
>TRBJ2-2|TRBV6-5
CASSGQGTGELFF
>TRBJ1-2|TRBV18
CASSPYSGTPNYGYTF
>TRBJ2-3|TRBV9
CASSVIPSGGAKGTQYF
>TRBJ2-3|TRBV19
CASSMLRSGGTDTQYF
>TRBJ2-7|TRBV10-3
CAISDPRSRSYEQYF
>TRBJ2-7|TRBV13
CASSLVDGLGSYEQYF
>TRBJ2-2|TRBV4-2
CASSQDRTVNTGELFF
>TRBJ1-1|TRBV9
CASSLGLEGSLNTEAFF
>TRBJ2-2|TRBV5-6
CASTLWGQGSQGTGELFF
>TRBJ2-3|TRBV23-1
CASSRSGGTTDTQYF
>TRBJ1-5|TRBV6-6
CASSYSVEDSNQPQHF
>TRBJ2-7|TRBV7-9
CASSLLDEQYF
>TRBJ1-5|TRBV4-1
CASSQDRGNLQPQHF
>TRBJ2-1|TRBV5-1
CASSPGLASEQFF
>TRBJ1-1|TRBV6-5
CASSYSEGAIGTEAFF
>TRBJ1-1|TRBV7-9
CASSLAEDTEAFF
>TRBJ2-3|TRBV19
CASSGQGGVIDTQYF
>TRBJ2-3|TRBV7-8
CASQRGTVFFADTQYF
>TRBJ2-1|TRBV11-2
CASSGGTYNEQFF
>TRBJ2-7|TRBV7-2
CASSVTLAVHTYEQYF
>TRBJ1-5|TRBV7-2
CASSRDRGRNQPQHF
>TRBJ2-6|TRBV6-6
CASSYSSSSGANVLTF
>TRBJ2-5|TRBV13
CASSSIRDSTGETQYF
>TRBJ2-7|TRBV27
CASSSRSGSSYEQYF
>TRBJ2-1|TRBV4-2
CASSQDRGGGAYNEQFF
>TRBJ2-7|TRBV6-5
CASSLRTGTYEQYF
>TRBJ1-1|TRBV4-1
CASSSRGGAGNTEAFF
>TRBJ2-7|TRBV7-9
CASSSGTGAYEQYF
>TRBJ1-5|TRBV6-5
CASSFQGVGQPQHF
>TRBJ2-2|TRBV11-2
CASSSGLITNTGELFF
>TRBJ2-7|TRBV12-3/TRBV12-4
CASSLAGTARF
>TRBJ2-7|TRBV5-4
CASSLPGPYEQYF
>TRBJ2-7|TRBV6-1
CASSEWQGTSYEQYF
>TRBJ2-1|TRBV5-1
CASTPSGSSYNEQFF
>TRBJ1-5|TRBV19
CASTTYSNQPQHF
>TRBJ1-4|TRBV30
CAWSVTRAGLEKLFF
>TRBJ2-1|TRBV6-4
CASSREPYNEQFF